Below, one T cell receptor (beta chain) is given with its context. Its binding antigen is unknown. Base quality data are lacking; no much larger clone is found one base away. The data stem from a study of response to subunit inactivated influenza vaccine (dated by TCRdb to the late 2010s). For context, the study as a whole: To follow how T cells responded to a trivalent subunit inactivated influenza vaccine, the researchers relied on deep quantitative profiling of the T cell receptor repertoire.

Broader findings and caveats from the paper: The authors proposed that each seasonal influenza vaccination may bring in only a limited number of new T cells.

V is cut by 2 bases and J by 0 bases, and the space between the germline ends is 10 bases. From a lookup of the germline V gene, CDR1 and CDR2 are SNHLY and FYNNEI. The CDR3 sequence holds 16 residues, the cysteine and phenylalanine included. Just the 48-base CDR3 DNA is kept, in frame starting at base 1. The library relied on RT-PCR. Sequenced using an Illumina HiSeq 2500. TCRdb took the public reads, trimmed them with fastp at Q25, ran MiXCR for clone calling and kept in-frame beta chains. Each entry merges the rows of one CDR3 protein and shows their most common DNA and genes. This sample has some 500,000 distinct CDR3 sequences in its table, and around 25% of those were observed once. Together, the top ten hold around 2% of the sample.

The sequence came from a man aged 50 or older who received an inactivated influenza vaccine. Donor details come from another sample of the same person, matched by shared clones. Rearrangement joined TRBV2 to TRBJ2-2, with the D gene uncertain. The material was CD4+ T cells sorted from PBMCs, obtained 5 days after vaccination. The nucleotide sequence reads TGTGCCAGCAGTGAAAGTCGATACGCGAACACCGGGGAGCTGTTTTTT. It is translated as CASSESRYANTGELFF.